One and the same sample provided the 10 T cell receptor beta chains below, sequenced in a study of OX40 agonist ivuxolimab in advanced cancers. Repertoires were generated with immunoSEQ multiplex PCR, while TCRdb's copy carries only in-frame clones and drops some. In the table there are under 100,000 clones, roughly 89% of which are singletons. Sequences were derived from CD4+ or CD8+ T cells sorted from blood, sampled in a trial of the OX40 agonist ivuxolimab. The source is an adult with an advanced solid tumor such as melanoma, head and neck, liver or kidney cancer.

This chain links TRBV7-2 with TRBJ1-4, with 11 bases lining up with TRBD1. The CDR3 contains 15 residues. The V gene's germline CDR1 is SGHTA and CDR2 FQGNSA. V lost 3 bases and J lost 7; bases outside the gene matches: 4. CDR3 in amino acids: CASSFTGTGGEKLFF. In nucleotides, the CDR3 is TGTGCCAGCAGCTTTACCGGGACAGGGGGTGAAAAACTGTTTTTT.

The V call is TRBV6-1, the J call TRBJ2-1; D is ambiguous. This CDR3 has 10 amino acids. V lost 1 base and J lost 8, with 0 bases in between. Per the germline V gene, CDR1 is MNHNS and CDR2 is SASEGT. The CDR3 DNA sequence: TGTGCCAGCAGTGAAGATGAGCAGTTCTTC. Translated: CASSEDEQFF.

The J gene is TRBJ1-2, the V gene TRBV7-9; no firm D call. This CDR3 is 15 amino acids long. CDR1 is SEHNR, CDR2 FQNEAQ, per germline (reference sequence). The V end was cut by 1 base, the J end by 4 bases, with 13 bases between. CDR3 in DNA: TGTGCCAGCAGCTTAGGGGTCCAGGAGTTCTATGGCTACACCTTC. As protein: CASSLGVQEFYGYTF. Full variable domain (rest looked up from reference TRBV7-9 and TRBJ1-2): DTGVSQNPRHKITKRGQNVTFRCDPISEHNRLYWYRQTLGQGPEFLTYFQNEAQLEKSRLLSDRFSAERPKGSFSTLEIQRTEQGDSAMYLCASSLGVQEFYGYTFGSGTRLTVV.

The rearrangement links TRBV7-2 to TRBJ2-1; 8 bases align to TRBD1. The ends lost 5 bases at V and 6 bases at J; junction bases unmatched: 6. This CDR3 spans 14 amino acids. Germline V lookup: CDR1 SGHTA, CDR2 FQGNSA. DNA of the CDR3: TGTGCCAGCAGCCCAGGGGGCGTATTCAATGAGCAGTTCTTC. Translation: CASSPGGVFNEQFF.

The chain joins TRBV6-5 to TRBJ1-3; D call uncertain. This CDR3 has 14 amino acids. Trimming stripped 4 bases from V and 0 bases from J, with 7 bases between. Germline V gives CDR1 MNHEY, CDR2 SVGAGI. DNA for the CDR3: TGTGCCAGCAGTTCCCCGGCCTCTGGAAACACCATATATTTT. Translation gives CASSSPASGNTIYF.

The rearrangement joins TRBV7-8 to TRBJ1-4; no definite D call. Germline loops: CDR1 SGHVS, CDR2 FQNEAQ. Trimming removed 1 base at V and 0 bases at J, with 3 bases between. CDR3 length: 14 residues. DNA for the CDR3: TGTGCCAGCAGCTTAGACACAACTAATGAAAAACTGTTTTTT. Encoded protein: CASSLDTTNEKLFF.

The genes are TRBV2 and TRBJ1-2; 7 bases are a match to TRBD1. Germline trimming cut 1 base from V and 8 bases from J; bases unmatched to any gene: 13. Germline CDR1 SNHLY, CDR2 FYNNEI. The CDR3 sequence is 16 residues long. The CDR3: CASSEEDRALIEGYTF. CDR3 nucleotide sequence: TGTGCCAGCAGTGAAGAAGACAGGGCCCTAATTGAGGGCTACACCTTC.

J is TRBJ2-7 and V is TRBV9, with a weak D call TRBD1 (6 bases). Trimming left V 0 bases short and J 2 bases short, with 12 bases between. Germline V gene sequence: CDR1 SGDLS, CDR2 YYNGEE. This CDR3 region has 15 residues. CDR3: CASSVGQGYTYEQYF. The CDR3 DNA follows: TGTGCCAGCAGCGTAGGGCAGGGGTACACCTACGAGCAGTACTTC.

This clone was found once. V usage is TRBV10-3 and J usage is TRBJ2-3, with D tentatively TRBD1 or TRBD2 (5 bases each). Looked up from germline, CDR1 is ENHRY and CDR2 is SYGVKD. The CDR3 consists of 16 residues. V was trimmed by 2 bases and J by 1 base, leaving 13 bases between them. The CDR3 sequence is CAISEGAGRRTDTQYF. The CDR3, as DNA: TGTGCCATCAGTGAGGGGGCAGGGAGACGCACAGATACGCAGTATTTT.

CDR3 sequence: CAISPSGDPSGNTIYF. CDR3 in DNA: TGTGCCATCAGCCCCTCGGGGGACCCCTCTGGAAACACCATATATTTT. The chain has TRBV10-3 and TRBJ1-3; weak D call: TRBD1 (5 bases). V was shortened by 6 bases and J by 0 bases, with 15 bases between the two germline ends. The length of the CDR3 is 16 residues. Germline CDR1 and CDR2: ENHRY and SYGVKD.